A single sample is the source of the 19 T cell receptor beta chains below, sequenced in a study of breast tumors, draining lymph nodes, adjacent tissues. Samples came from axillary lymph nodes draining the breast cancer. MiXCR, run by TCRdb on the multiplex PCR reads, gives a single entry per CDR3 protein. Of about 230,000 distinct CDR3 sequences in the sample, about 30% were seen once. The specimen sequenced was axillary lymph node tissue. Receptors originate from a female donor with breast cancer. Some clones in this sample may be carry-over from other donors' samples.

Worth noting for this clonotype: This clone may be a read error of a much larger clone one base away. The chain joins TRBV24-1 to TRBJ2-3, with 11 bases lining up with TRBD2. Germline loops: CDR1 KGHDR, CDR2 SFDVKD. This CDR3 spans 17 amino acids. CDR3 coding DNA: TGTGCCGCCAGTGATTTTGGCGCTAGCGGGAGGAAAGATACGCAGTATTTT. Its protein is CAASDFGASGRKDTQYF.

This clonotype came up a few times. Given a much more abundant clone one base away, this may be a read error. V is TRBV7-2 and J is TRBJ1-3; weak D call: TRBD1 (6 bases). Germline loops: CDR1 SGHTA, CDR2 FQGNSA. The CDR3 length is 17 residues. The CDR3 nucleotides read TGTGCCAGCACCTGGGGGCGGTCCGGGAGGAACGGAAACCCCATATATTTT. Amino acids: CASTWGRSGRNGNPIYF.

Regarding this clonotype: It is unclear where the CDR3 begins or ends on the DNA, so no DNA is shown, and the CDR3 is as TCRdb lists it. V usage is TRBV7-2 and J usage is TRBJ2-3; the DNA was not compared with TRBD2, the D call given in the table. 18 amino acids form the CDR3, both terminal residues included. CDR1 is SGHTA, CDR2 FQGNSA, per germline. CDR3 in amino acids: CASSFYICSARVTDTQYF.

Ten or more counts support this clonotype. This chain links TRBV19 with TRBJ2-2; D possibly corresponds to TRBD1 (5 bases). Looked up from germline, CDR1 is LNHDA and CDR2 is SQIVND (reference sequence). V gave up 8 bases and J gave up 2 bases, with 15 bases separating them. CDR3 length: 15 amino acids. This CDR3 is CASSTQGTNTGELFF. In DNA, the CDR3 is TGTGCCAGTTCTACCCAGGGAACCAACACCGGGGAGCTGTTTTTT. Together with reference TRBV19 and TRBJ2-2, the CDR3 gives the full variable domain: DGGITQSPKYLFRKEGQNVTLSCEQNLNHDAMYWYRQDPGQGLRLIYYSQIVNDFQKGDIAEGYSVSREKKESFPLTVTSAQKNPTAFYLCASSTQGTNTGELFFGEGSRLTVL.

This clonotype was recorded at least ten times. This chain joins TRBV11-2 and TRBJ2-7; 7 bases map to TRBD1. The CDR3 runs to 15 residues. V lost 5 bases and J lost 4; bases outside the gene matches: 11. The germline CDR1 and CDR2 sequences are SGHAT and FQNNGV. CDR3 in amino acids: CASSLRQGPQYEQYF. CDR3 nucleotide sequence: TGTGCCAGCAGCCTAAGACAGGGCCCACAATACGAGCAGTACTTC.

This clonotype was found a few times. A read error may be the cause here, since a much bigger clone is one base away. The CDR3 sequence: CSAPLQAGGATQYF. In DNA, the CDR3 is TGCAGTGCTCCCCTCCAGGCGGGGGGAGCGACCCAGTACTTC. V usage is TRBV20-1 and J usage is TRBJ2-5; the match to TRBD2 covers 8 bases. The CDR3 is 14 residues long. CDR1 DFQATT and CDR2 SNEGSKA come from the germline V gene (reference sequence). V lost 5 bases, J lost 7 bases, and 12 bases stayed unmatched.

This clonotype was counted many times. The DNA for the CDR3 is TGTGCCAGCAGCTACGGGGGGACTACCTACAATGAGCAGTTCTTC. Protein product: CASSYGGTTYNEQFF. The gene calls are TRBV7-3 and TRBJ2-1, with 7 nucleotides matching TRBD2. In germline, CDR1 is SGHTA, CDR2 FQGTGA. This CDR3 is built from 15 residues. Losses at the gene ends were 4 bases for V and 2 bases for J; bases not matched to a gene: 5.

The chain recombines TRBV7-3 with TRBJ2-1; TRBD2 agrees at 8 bases. CDR3 size: 14 residues. The junction had 8 bases not matched to a gene; V was cut back by 3 bases and J by 10 bases. Germline V lookup: CDR1 SGHTA, CDR2 FQGTGA. For the CDR3, the DNA is TGTGCCAGCAGCTTGCGGGAGGAGGACAGCGAGCAGTTCTTC. It specifies CASSLREEDSEQFF.

This clonotype showed up many times. The V gene is TRBV20-1, the J gene TRBJ2-7; TRBD2 matches at 10 bases. V lost 1 base, J lost 1 base, and 16 bases stayed unmatched. The CDR3 runs 19 residues. Per the germline V gene, CDR1 is DFQATT and CDR2 is SNEGSKA (reference sequence). CDR3 loop: CSARVPPSGVAGGSYEQYF. The CDR3 region has the DNA TGCAGTGCTAGAGTTCCACCTTCCGGGGTAGCGGGAGGATCCTACGAGCAGTACTTC.

This sequence joins TRBV7-2 and TRBJ1-4; no firm D call. The CDR3 has 14 residues. Germline assignment: CDR1 SGHTA and CDR2 FQGNSA. V dropped 4 bases and J dropped 8 bases, with 14 bases sitting between them. CDR3 DNA sequence: TGTGCCAGCAGCTCCGAGGGAGGACCAGAAAAACTGTTTTTT. Its protein is CASSSEGGPEKLFF.

The table lists this clonotype with many counts. This sequence joins TRBV11-2 and TRBJ2-5; 7 bases align to TRBD1. CDR3 length equals 16 residues. Germline trimming cut 6 bases from V and 1 base from J; bases unmatched to any gene: 11. Germline lookup yields CDR1 SGHAT and CDR2 FQNNGV. The CDR3 reads CASSRGTALRQETQYF. Written as DNA, the CDR3 is TGTGCCAGCAGTCGAGGGACAGCCCTGCGCCAAGAGACCCAGTACTTC. Full variable domain (remainder filled in from reference TRBV11-2 and TRBJ2-5): EAGVAQSPRYKIIEKRQSVAFWCNPISGHATLYWYQQILGQGPKLLIQFQNNGVVDDSQLPKDRFSAERLKGVDSTLKIQPAKLEDSAVYLCASSRGTALRQETQYFGPGTRLLVL.

This clonotype was detected ten times or more. One junction end disagrees with the germline gene, perhaps due to a read error. The rearrangement joins TRBV7-9 to TRBJ1-2, with 10 bases lining up with TRBD1. CDR3 length: 15 residues. The germline V gene encodes CDR1 SEHNR and CDR2 FQNEAQ (reference sequence). CDR3: CASSLVRQGAGGYPF. CDR3 bases: TGTGCCAGCAGCTTAGTTCGACAGGGGGCTGGAGGCTACCCCTTC.

The rearrangement uses TRBV2 and TRBJ2-2; possible D gene TRBD2, 6 bases. The CDR3 is 16 amino acids. Looked up from germline, CDR1 is SNHLY and CDR2 is FYNNEI. Trimming took 6 bases from V and 3 from J, leaving 17 bases between them. The CDR3 bases are TGTGCCAGCAGGCCCAAGGGACGGGGGTACACCGGGGAGCTGTTTTTT. Protein sequence: CASRPKGRGYTGELFF.

This clonotype was detected many times. The rearrangement joins TRBV12-3 or TRBV12-4 to TRBJ2-6; TRBD1 aligns across 7 bases. The CDR3 covers 21 residues. V dropped 5 bases and J dropped 0; count of bases not matched to a gene: 19. CDR3: CASSPALGAGGASSGANVLTF. The CDR3 DNA reads as TGTGCCAGCAGTCCTGCCTTGGGGGCAGGGGGAGCCTCCTCTGGGGCCAACGTCCTGACTTTC.

This clonotype was seen at least ten times. The gene calls are TRBV5-1 and TRBJ2-5; the D gene could be TRBD1 or TRBD2 (7 bases each). Germline-derived CDR1 and CDR2 are SGHRS and YFSETQ. Trimming cost V 2 bases and J 4 bases, with 12 bases left between them. The length of the CDR3 is 14 residues. CDR3 in amino acids: CASSLQGRGETQYF. The CDR3 DNA is TGCGCCAGCAGCTTACAGGGGAGGGGAGAGACCCAGTACTTC.

This clonotype was picked up many times. V is TRBV6-5 and J is TRBJ2-1, with 9 bases lining up with TRBD2. Losses at the gene ends were 5 bases for V and 3 bases for J; bases not matched to a gene: 5. Germline CDR1 reads MNHEY; CDR2 reads SVGAGI. This CDR3 contains 15 residues. CDR3 sequence: CASSPAGGVYNEQFF. In nucleotides, the CDR3 is TGTGCCAGCAGTCCAGCGGGAGGAGTCTACAATGAGCAGTTCTTC.

This clonotype came up many times. The rearrangement uses TRBV14 and TRBJ1-6, with unresolved D. The V and J ends lost 1 base and 6 bases respectively, with 10 bases between them. Germline V CDR1 and CDR2: SGHDN, FVKESK. This CDR3 region has 15 residues. CDR3 amino acids: CASSQGVALNSPLHF. The DNA for the CDR3 is TGTGCCAGCAGCCAAGGTGTGGCACTTAATTCACCCCTCCACTTT.

This clonotype came up many times. The chain recombines TRBV9 with TRBJ2-2; TRBD2 is a possible D gene (6 bases). CDR3 length: 14 residues. Germline V CDR1 and CDR2: SGDLS, YYNGEE. Trimming shortened V by 2 bases and J by 4 bases, and 9 bases separated the two germline ends. The CDR3 DNA sequence: TGTGCCAGCAGCGTCTCCGGGAGCACCGGGGAGCTGTTTTTT. Amino acids: CASSVSGSTGELFF.

This clonotype has only one observation. The CDR3 end shows no conserved phenylalanine or tryptophan, and so a read error is likely. The rearrangement links TRBV28 to TRBJ1-5; D not resolved. The CDR3 spans 15 residues. Germline V gene sequence: CDR1 MDHEN, CDR2 SYDVKM. V gave up 3 bases and J gave up 4 bases, with 13 bases separating them. Here the CDR3 DNA reads TGTGCCAGCAGTTTGTTTCGGGGTCTTAATCAGCCCCAGCATCTT. It is translated as CASSLFRGLNQPQHL.